This T cell receptor beta chain was obtained from a study of blood T cell repertoires in COVID-19. Study in general: Samples came from the United States, Italy and Spain, spanning acute and convalescent COVID-19. Sources were T cells, B-cell-depleted T cells, or PBMCs; the material itself was cDNA or gDNA.

As to this clone: This sample includes further DNA sequences coding for the same CDR3.

The CDR3 length is 15 residues. Germline V gene lookup returns CDR1 SGHDT and CDR2 YYEEEE. V gave up 2 bases and J gave up 0 bases, with 9 bases separating them. Original processing methods: The authors estimated nucleated cell counts from reference gene primer amplification. Some clones are missing from TCRdb's copy, which holds only in-frame ones; the method was immunoSEQ multiplex PCR. V, J and clone size derive from that table, while D and trimming were established from the DNA sequence. Here the sample spans fewer than 250,000 clones, 65% to 85% being singletons. The sequencing input was peripheral blood. This sequence originates from a woman older than 75 with acute or convalescent COVID-19. The rearrangement uses TRBV5-6 and TRBJ1-3; the D is unclear. CDR3: CASSLDWSSGNTIYF. For the CDR3, the DNA is TGTGCCAGCAGCTTAGACTGGAGCTCTGGAAACACCATATATTTT.